The T cell receptor beta chain under discussion was sequenced for a study of shared clonotypes between healthy human individuals (dated by TCRdb to the early 2020s). Context from the whole study: The cohort included three men and a couple of women between 18 and 49 years of age. Per donor, three plates each were used for CD4 naive and CD4 memory, two for CD8 naive, and one for CD8 memory. Blood TCR repertoires of 5 or 6 healthy adults were deeply sequenced to estimate repertoire size and the extent of clonotype sharing between individuals. To increase sequencing depth and limit assay-specific biases, different laboratories used diverse techniques to prepare libraries and sequence TCR repertoires. Leukapheresis yielded between about 0.8 and 8.9 billion PBMCs per donor. What the research found in general, with its limitations: Clonotypes shared by all four sorted-subset donors showed higher generation probabilities than non-shared clonotypes. Based on pairwise subsampling, the degree of clonotype sharing among donors was expected to be affected by sequencing depth. Estimated clonotype richness was generally larger for naive than for memory subsets. Sampling was restricted to blood, and TCR repertoires in tissues likely differ from the TCR repertoires found in blood. The small number of donors limited the genetic and exposure-history diversity represented. Rarefaction of sorted-subset datasets indicated incomplete sequencing despite the large sequencing depth. Approximately 5% of naive CD4, roughly 3.5% of naive CD8, about 2.1% of memory CD4, and approximately 0.4% of memory CD8 clonotypes were shared across several donors.

The donors were healthy, HIV-negative adults with no recently reported acute infections or vaccinations. Every donor was a Caucasian adult residing in Nashville, Tennessee, USA. CD4+ T cells were enriched by magnetic negative selection, after which naive cells were positively selected on CD45RA and the negative fraction was taken as the memory subset. Blood was obtained by leukapheresis, after which PBMCs were separated by Ficoll-Histopaque density gradient centrifugation and cryopreserved in liquid nitrogen vapor phase. Analytical flow cytometry was used to check the purity and quantity of each magnetically sorted T cell population. Each sorted fraction had its genomic DNA isolated and then quantified by UV absorbance on a Nanodrop 2000c. Using the deep immunoSEQ assay, multiplex PCR amplified TCR CDR3 regions from genomic DNA. Genomic DNA extracted from each cell subset was distributed evenly over all wells of several immunoSEQ 96-well plates, and each plate served as one replicate. For sorted subsets, about 200 ng genomic DNA, equal to 25,000 to 35,000 T cell genomes, was loaded into each replicate PCR. Purified libraries were quantified with a Qubit 3.0 fluorometer, sized on a Bioanalyzer 2100, and re-quantified with the KAPA Library Quantification kit. Every immunoSEQ 96-well plate was sequenced on a separate single-read 150-cycle Illumina NextSeq 550 flow cell. From the authors' description of their analysis: The immunoSEQ output contained only junctional sequences without quality scores, so filtering could not match that applied to full-length reads. Sequences were annotated with PyIR, a Python wrapper for IgBLAST v1.9, using IMGT germline references to assign V/J genes and CDR3. Reads with weak V/J assignments (E-value above 1e-6), missing CDR3, stop codons, out-of-frame junctions, or ambiguous translated residues were removed. V3J clonotypes were defined as sequences sharing an identical inferred V gene, J gene, and CDR3 amino acid sequence. Percentage overlap between repertoires was calculated by dividing the number of shared unique clonotypes by the size of the smaller repertoire. Three approaches were used to assess repertoire richness: RTK rarefaction, the Chao1 estimator, and Recon v2.1 estimates of unobserved clonotypes. Generation probabilities for all TCRbeta clonotypes obtained by the gDNA method from a handful of donors were computed using OLGA. TCRdb retrieved this table from immuneACCESS and kept in-frame rearrangements only. Not all clones are present; in checked studies, unresolved V genes account for under half, and no reason is known for the remainder. V, J and clone size are taken as reported in that table, and D and trimming were inferred from the DNA itself. The sample table shows roughly 1,500,000 clones, and approximately 98% are seen once. The top ten clonotypes cover around 0.45% of the sample.

Regarding this clone: This receptor's antigen is unknown. Per-nucleotide qualities are absent, and no much larger clonotype sits a single base away.

The germline V gene gives CDR1 as MDHEN and CDR2 as SYDVKM. The CDR3 holds 15 amino acids from the cysteine to the phenylalanine. The read is trimmed to its CDR3 DNA, 45 bases read in frame from base 1. Clipping removes 10 bases from V and 2 bases from J, with 14 as the unmatched junction base count. The sample was naive CD4+ T cells sorted from blood. What the cell subset or site label conveys for this sample: CD45RA+ positively selected. This chain is built from TRBV28 and TRBJ2-7; 7 central nucleotides agree with TRBD2. The TCR comes from a man aged 30 to 45 in good health. In nucleotide form, the sequence is TGTGCCACCGGAAGTATAGCGGGCCTCGCCTACGAGCAGTACTTC. It is translated as CATGSIAGLAYEQYF.